Presented here are 16 T cell receptor beta chains from one specimen sequenced in a study of blood T cell repertoires in COVID-19. The data were produced by immunoSEQ multiplex PCR, yet TCRdb's version contains in-frame clones alone and is incomplete. The sample includes 200,000 or so clones, about 84% of them seen just once. The sample consisted of peripheral blood. The source is a woman aged 25 to 39 with acute or convalescent COVID-19.

The V call is TRBV6-1, the J call TRBJ2-4; perhaps TRBD1 as D (6 bases). Trimming left V 2 bases short and J 10 bases short, with 12 bases between. CDR3 length: 13 amino acids. CDR1 and CDR2 from the germline V gene are MNHNS and SASEGT. The CDR3 sequence is CASSEQARGIQYF. The CDR3 DNA is TGTGCCAGCAGTGAACAAGCGAGGGGGATTCAGTACTTC.

This sequence joins TRBV28 and TRBJ1-2; the match to TRBD1 covers 8 bases. Germline CDR1 and CDR2: MDHEN and SYDVKM. Trimming cost V 7 bases and J 5 bases; bases outside gene matches: 9. The CDR3 length is 14 residues. CDR3 region: CASTVSGQVYGYTF. The CDR3, as DNA: TGTGCCAGCACCGTGTCGGGACAGGTATATGGCTACACCTTC.

The CDR3 is CASSTLQGYNSPLHF. The CDR3 DNA follows: TGTGCCAGCAGCACGCTCCAGGGGTATAATTCACCCCTCCACTTT. The chain carries TRBV27 and TRBJ1-6; D might be TRBD1 (6 bases). Deletions cut 6 bases from V and 4 bases from J, with 13 bases between. The CDR3 is 15 residues long. Germline CDR1 is MNHEY and CDR2 is SMNVEV (reference sequence).

There are a few counts of this clone. Other DNA sequences of this sample code for an identical CDR3. The chain carries TRBV12-3 or TRBV12-4 and TRBJ1-4; tentatively, D is TRBD1 (6 bases). This CDR3 is built from 13 residues. Trimming left V 5 bases short and J 7 bases short, with 11 bases between. This CDR3 reads CASSLAGVEKLFF. The DNA for the CDR3 is TGTGCCAGCAGTCTTGCAGGGGTTGAAAAACTGTTTTTT.

The chain carries TRBV27 and TRBJ2-2; no clear D. The germline gives CDR1 MNHEY, CDR2 SMNVEV (reference sequence). The CDR3 consists of 13 residues. The V and J ends lost 4 bases and 1 base respectively, with 4 bases between them. CDR3 in amino acids: CASSSWNTGELFF. The DNA for the CDR3 is TGTGCCAGCAGTTCCTGGAACACCGGGGAGCTGTTTTTT.

The V and J genes are TRBV11-3 and TRBJ2-1; 7 bases line up with TRBD2. CDR1 is SGHNT, CDR2 YENEEA, per germline. This CDR3 region has 17 residues. V shed 0 bases and J 0 bases; nucleotides not matched to a gene: 5. The CDR3 is CASSLESGTHSYNEQFF. The CDR3, as DNA: TGTGCCAGCAGCTTAGAGAGCGGGACTCACTCCTACAATGAGCAGTTCTTC. The variable domain in full, with the rest retrieved from reference TRBV11-3 and TRBJ2-1, is EAGVVQSPRYKIIEKKQPVAFWCNPISGHNTLYWYLQNLGQGPELLIRYENEEAVDDSQLPKDRFSAERLKGVDSTLKIQPAELGDSAVYLCASSLESGTHSYNEQFFGPGTRLTVL.

The genes are TRBV18 and TRBJ2-3; no reliable D call. The V gene lost 6 bases and the J gene lost 0 bases, with 13 bases spanning the gap. Germline CDR1 reads KGHSH; CDR2 reads LQKENI. CDR3 length: 15 residues. The CDR3 DNA follows: TGTGCCAGCTCCGAGGAGCTGCCTAGCACAGATACGCAGTATTTT. Residues: CASSEELPSTDTQYF.

Concerning this clone itself: The sample carries other DNA sequences with the same CDR3. The rearrangement uses TRBV5-1 and TRBJ2-1; possible D gene TRBD1, 6 bases. The length of the CDR3 is 15 residues. Germline V gives CDR1 SGHRS, CDR2 YFSETQ. The V gene lost 0 bases and the J gene lost 1 base, with 8 bases spanning the gap. Here the CDR3 DNA reads TGCGCCAGCAGCTTGGTCGGGACATCCTACAATGAGCAGTTCTTC. Its translation is CASSLVGTSYNEQFF. Drawing the rest from reference TRBV5-1 and TRBJ2-1, the complete variable domain is KAGVTQTPRYLIKTRGQQVTLSCSPISGHRSVSWYQQTPGQGLQFLFEYFSETQRNKGNFPGRFSGRQFSNSRSEMNVSTLELGDSALYLCASSLVGTSYNEQFFGPGTRLTVL.

The V call is TRBV30, the J call TRBJ1-1; TRBD1 is a possible D gene (6 bases). V gave up 5 bases and J gave up 5 bases, with 21 bases separating them. The CDR3 is 15 residues long. In germline, CDR1 is GTSNPN, CDR2 SVGIG (reference sequence). The CDR3 DNA is TGTGCCTGGGGATATCACAACAGGGTGGGGACTGAAGCTTTCTTT. The encoded protein is CAWGYHNRVGTEAFF.

This clone was recorded a few times. The chain carries TRBV19 and TRBJ2-2; 11 positions match TRBD2. The germline V gene encodes CDR1 LNHDA and CDR2 SQIVND (reference sequence). This CDR3 spans 15 amino acids. V dropped 10 bases and J dropped 0; count of bases not matched to a gene: 4. CDR3 amino acids: CATAGLAANTGELFF. As DNA, the CDR3 is TGTGCCACTGCGGGACTAGCGGCGAACACCGGGGAGCTGTTTTTT.

Concerning this clone itself: The sample holds other DNA sequences that translate to the same CDR3. The chain links TRBV28 to TRBJ1-2; TRBD1 matches at 10 bases. Germline loops: CDR1 MDHEN, CDR2 SYDVKM. After removal of 6 bases from V and 3 bases from J, the junction contained 1 base not matched to a gene. This CDR3 comprises 13 residues. The CDR3 here is CASRGTGDYGYTF. Written as DNA, the CDR3 is TGTGCCAGCAGAGGGACAGGGGACTATGGCTACACCTTC.

The V gene is TRBV6-5, the J gene TRBJ1-2, with 10 bases matching TRBD1. The ends lost 4 bases at V and 8 bases at J; junction bases unmatched: 10. Per the germline V gene, CDR1 is MNHEY and CDR2 is SVGAGI. The CDR3 sequence is 15 residues long. The CDR3 DNA follows: TGTGCCAGCAGTTTCTCTGCGACAGGGGGCGAGGGCTACACCTTC. As protein: CASSFSATGGEGYTF.

The V call is TRBV6-5, the J call TRBJ2-1, with TRBD1 identical over 9 bases. The CDR3 has 14 amino acids. Germline CDR1 reads MNHEY; CDR2 reads SVGAGI. Losses at the gene ends were 7 bases for V and 2 bases for J; bases not matched to a gene: 3. The CDR3 spells CASKTGGTYNEQFF. The CDR3 DNA reads as TGTGCCAGCAAGACAGGGGGTACCTACAATGAGCAGTTCTTC.

The chain employs TRBV7-2 and TRBJ2-7; 7 bases map to TRBD2. Per the germline V gene, CDR1 is SGHTA and CDR2 is FQGNSA. The trim removed 5 bases at V and 0 bases at J, leaving 10 bases unmatched. The CDR3 spans 16 residues. The CDR3 nucleotides read TGTGCCAGCAGCCAAACTAGCGCCCCCTCCTCCTACGAGCAGTACTTC. Its translation is CASSQTSAPSSYEQYF.

This clone has only one observation. CDR3 residues: CASSLARSNQPQHF. CDR3 nucleotide sequence: TGTGCCAGCAGTTTAGCCCGGAGCAATCAGCCCCAGCATTTT. The chain has TRBV27 and TRBJ1-5; D call uncertain. The V gene's germline CDR1 is MNHEY and CDR2 SMNVEV (reference sequence). This CDR3 is built from 14 residues. The V gene lost 2 bases and the J gene lost 1 base, with 6 bases spanning the gap.

The genes are TRBV2 and TRBJ1-1; no reliable D call. The V end lost 11 bases, the J end lost 4 bases, and 17 bases lay between the germline ends. Per germline, CDR1 SNHLY and CDR2 FYNNEI. The CDR3 has 13 amino acids. CDR3 region: CAGTPGGSTEAFF. CDR3 sequence (DNA): TGTGCCGGCACCCCCGGTGGGAGCACTGAAGCTTTCTTT.